The clone carrying this T cell receptor beta chain was detected many times. As yet, its antigen is unknown. The V and J ends lost 5 bases and 0 bases respectively, with 14 bases between them. Germline values: CDR1 MNHNS, CDR2 SASEGT. There are 15 residues in the CDR3. From unsorted bulk tissue weighing roughly 17-31 mg, DNA and RNA were co-extracted. This sample was included in a study of tumor-infiltrating lymphocytes in primary liver carcinoma. Study-wide background: Enrolled patients were male and female, aged 30 to 69 years. Whole-study results and caveats: Researchers found tumor-adjacent and tumor-blood pairs overlapped less than tumor region pairs.

Constant-region priming of roughly 500 ng total RNA yielded TCR beta cDNA. It was through three nested multiplex PCR rounds of slightly modified ARM-PCR that TCR beta libraries arose. Amplification in the first two PCR rounds was performed using TRBV1-TRBV30 forward primers and a C-beta reverse primer for approximately 10 cycles each. TCRdb passed the multiplex PCR reads through MiXCR, listing each CDR3 protein once. The sample has 100,000 or so distinct CDR3 sequences; approximately 70% are singletons. The sequence was obtained from a woman aged 60 to 75 with primary liver carcinoma and hepatitis B virus infection. This sequence joins TRBV6-1 and TRBJ2-7; no definite D call. The sequenced material came from liver tumor tissue from sampling region 2. As to subset: tumor region T2, inferior pole. CDR3: CASSLSSVLSYEQYF. The CDR3, as DNA: TGTGCCAGCAGTTTATCCAGCGTCCTCTCCTACGAGCAGTACTTC.